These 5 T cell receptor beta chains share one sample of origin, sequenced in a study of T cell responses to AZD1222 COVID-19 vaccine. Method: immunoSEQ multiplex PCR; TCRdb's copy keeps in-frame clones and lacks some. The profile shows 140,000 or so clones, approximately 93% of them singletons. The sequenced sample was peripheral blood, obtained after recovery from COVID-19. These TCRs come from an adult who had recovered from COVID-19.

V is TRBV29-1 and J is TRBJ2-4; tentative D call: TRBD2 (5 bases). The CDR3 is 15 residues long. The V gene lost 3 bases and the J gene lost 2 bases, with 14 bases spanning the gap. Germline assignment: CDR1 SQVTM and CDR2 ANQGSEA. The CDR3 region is CSVEFAVATKNIQYF. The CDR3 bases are TGCAGCGTTGAGTTCGCGGTAGCGACCAAAAACATTCAGTACTTC.

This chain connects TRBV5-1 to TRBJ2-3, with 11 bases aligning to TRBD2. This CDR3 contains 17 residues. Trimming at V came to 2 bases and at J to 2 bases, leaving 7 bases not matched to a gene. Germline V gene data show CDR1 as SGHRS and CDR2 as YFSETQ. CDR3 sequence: CASSFSGTSGYTDTQYF. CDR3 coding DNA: TGCGCCAGCAGCTTCTCCGGGACTAGCGGATACACAGATACGCAGTATTTT.

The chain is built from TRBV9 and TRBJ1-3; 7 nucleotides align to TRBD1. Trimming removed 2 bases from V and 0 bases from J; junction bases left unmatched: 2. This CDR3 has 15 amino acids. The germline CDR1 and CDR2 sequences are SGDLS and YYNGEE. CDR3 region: CASSVGDSSGNTIYF. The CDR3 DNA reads TGTGCCAGCAGCGTCGGGGACAGCTCTGGAAACACCATATATTTT.

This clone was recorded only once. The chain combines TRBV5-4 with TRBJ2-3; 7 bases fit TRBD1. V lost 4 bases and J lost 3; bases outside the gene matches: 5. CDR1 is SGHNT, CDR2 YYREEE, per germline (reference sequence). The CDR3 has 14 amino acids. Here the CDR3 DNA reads TGTGCCAGCAGCCAACAGGGGACGACAGATACGCAGTATTTT. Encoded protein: CASSQQGTTDTQYF.

The CDR3: CASSLLGGDQETQYF. The CDR3 coding sequence is TGTGCCAGCAGTCTCCTAGGGGGGGACCAAGAGACCCAGTACTTC. The chain recombines TRBV7-6 with TRBJ2-5; D perhaps matches TRBD2 (7 bases). Trimming took 6 bases from V and 0 from J, leaving 14 bases between them. Germline V lookup: CDR1 SGHVS, CDR2 FNYEAQ. The CDR3 sequence is 15 residues long.